The 23 T cell receptor beta chains below come from one sample, sequenced in a study of T cells in Graves' hyperthyroidism and ophthalmopathy. It was RNA transcripts that yielded the amplified TCR beta CDR3 regions. TCR CDR3 regions were first amplified by RT-PCR with HTBI primers. A single record per CDR3 protein comes from TCRdb applying MiXCR to the multiplex PCR reads. The data show around 600,000 distinct CDR3 sequences, approximately 14% seen once. Material for sequencing was blood. The receptors shown here come from a woman aged 25-40 years with Graves' hyperthyroidism.

This clonotype appeared many times. At one boundary the junction diverges from the germline segment, which might be a read error. The chain recombines TRBV28 with TRBJ1-1; D unresolved. This CDR3 is built from 12 residues. Per germline, CDR1 MDHEN and CDR2 SYDVKM. For the CDR3, the DNA is TGCGCCAGCAGCTTTGGAGGGACTGAAGCTTTCTTT. Protein: CASSFGGTEAFF.

This clonotype came up many times. The chain employs TRBV3-1 and TRBJ2-7; D unresolved. This CDR3 contains 12 residues. The ends were cut back, 2 bases at V and 5 bases at J, with 7 bases in the middle. Germline CDR1 LGHDT, CDR2 YNNKEL (reference sequence). The CDR3 reads CASSQMVDEQYF. Written as DNA, the CDR3 is TGTGCCAGCAGCCAAATGGTTGACGAGCAGTACTTC.

This clonotype has a handful of counts. The V call is TRBV12-3 or TRBV12-4, the J call TRBJ2-1; D perhaps matches TRBD2 (6 bases). CDR3 length: 17 residues. The germline V and J ends were trimmed by 0 bases and 0 bases, with 12 bases remaining between them. The CDR3 DNA is TGTGCCAGCAGTTTAGCTCCGGGGAGGAGCTCCTACAATGAGCAGTTCTTC. Amino acids: CASSLAPGRSSYNEQFF.

The rearrangement uses TRBV6-1 and TRBJ2-3, with TRBD2 identical over 12 bases. The germline V gene has CDR1 MNHNS and CDR2 SASEGT. The CDR3 loop spans 18 amino acids. The V and J ends lost 6 bases and 2 bases, in that order; junction bases with no gene match: 12. This CDR3 reads CASSRTSGTPTFTDTQYF. The CDR3 nucleotides read TGTGCCAGCAGCAGGACTAGCGGGACACCAACTTTCACAGATACGCAGTATTTT.

A word on this clonotype: A clone one base away is much larger, so this may be a read error. The chain uses TRBV4-1 and TRBJ2-7; D is unresolved. This CDR3 spans 13 amino acids. Germline V gene sequence: CDR1 MGHRA, CDR2 YSYEKL. The V end was cut by 4 bases, the J end by 6 bases, with 13 bases between. CDR3: CASSRELFLEQYF. The CDR3 coding sequence is TGCGCCAGCAGCCGAGAACTGTTCCTCGAGCAGTACTTC.

This chain uses TRBV25-1 with TRBJ1-5; no reliable D call. Germline-derived CDR1 and CDR2 are MGHDK and SYGVNS. The CDR3 runs to 13 residues. Trimming cost V 4 bases and J 3 bases, with 7 bases left between them. CDR3 sequence reads: CASSAGNNQPQHF. The CDR3, as DNA: TGTGCCAGCAGTGCCGGAAACAATCAGCCCCAGCATTTT.

This clonotype occurred many times. V usage is TRBV5-6 and J usage is TRBJ2-5; D is possibly TRBD2 (5 bases). The germline gives CDR1 SGHDT, CDR2 YYEEEE. CDR3 size: 12 residues. Trimming cost V 3 bases and J 5 bases, with 8 bases left between them. CDR3 protein: CASSWGDETQYF. CDR3 in DNA: TGTGCCAGCAGCTGGGGAGACGAGACCCAGTACTTC. Supplemented by reference TRBV5-6 and TRBJ2-5, the full variable domain reads DAGVTQSPTHLIKTRGQQVTLRCSPKSGHDTVSWYQQALGQGPQFIFQYYEEEERQRGNFPDRFSGHQFPNYSSELNVNALLLGDSALYLCASSWGDETQYFGPGTRLLVL.

Turning to this clonotype: A much larger clone lies a single base off, so this may be a read error. The chain employs TRBV30 and TRBJ2-1; perhaps D is TRBD1 or TRBD2 (6 bases each). The CDR3 is 14 amino acids. Trimming cost V 6 bases and J 1 base, with 13 bases left between them. The V gene's germline CDR1 is GTSNPN and CDR2 SVGIG (reference sequence). CDR3 sequence (DNA): TGTGCCTGTCGTAAAGGGGGGTCCTACAATGAGCAGTTCTTC. It translates to CACRKGGSYNEQFF. The full variable domain, with the rest looked up from reference TRBV30 and TRBJ2-1, is SQTIHQWPATLVQPVGSPLSLECTVEGTSNPNLYWYRQAAGRGLQLLFYSVGIGQISSEVPQNLSASRPQDRQFILSSKKLLLSDSGFYLCACRKGGSYNEQFFGPGTRLTVL.

This clonotype showed up just a few times. The genes are TRBV6-1 and TRBJ2-1; no clear D. The germline V and J ends were trimmed by 5 bases and 7 bases, with 12 bases remaining between them. Germline V gene data show CDR1 as MNHNS and CDR2 as SASEGT. This CDR3 contains 13 residues. The CDR3 region has the DNA TGTGCCAGCAGTCGAACCACAGAGAATGAGCAGTTCTTC. Amino acid sequence: CASSRTTENEQFF.

This clonotype was seen repeatedly, ten times or more. This chain links TRBV20-1 with TRBJ1-2, with a possible D match to TRBD1 (5 bases). The CDR3 is 14 residues long. CDR1 and CDR2 (germline): DFQATT, SNEGSKA (reference sequence). V dropped 3 bases and J dropped 9 bases, with 20 bases sitting between them. The CDR3 reads CSASRLREEGSYTF. In nucleotides, the CDR3 is TGCAGTGCTAGTCGACTCAGGGAAGAGGGGAGCTACACCTTC.

This clonotype was picked up a small number of times. The chain employs TRBV29-1 and TRBJ2-1; D may be TRBD2 (5 bases). The CDR3 is 14 residues long. Germline lookup yields CDR1 SQVTM and CDR2 ANQGSEA. V lost 1 base and J 9 bases, leaving 16 bases between the germline ends. The CDR3 sequence: CSVEGVGVNPEQFF. Written as DNA, the CDR3 is TGCAGCGTTGAAGGGGTGGGAGTTAACCCTGAGCAGTTCTTC.

This clonotype was detected ten times or more. This sequence joins TRBV5-1 and TRBJ2-7; D gene ambiguous. Germline CDR1 and CDR2: SGHRS and YFSETQ. V was cut by 6 bases and J by 0 bases, with 10 bases left in between. This CDR3 contains 13 residues. The CDR3 bases are TGCGCCAGCAAGAGTTTCAGCTCCTACGAGCAGTACTTC. Translation gives CASKSFSSYEQYF.

The rearrangement links TRBV6-6 to TRBJ1-3, with TRBD1 matching over 12 bases. This CDR3 has 17 residues. Per the germline V gene, CDR1 is MNHNY and CDR2 is SVGAGI (reference sequence). J gave up 3 bases and V 4 bases, and 7 bases lay outside the gene matches. The CDR3 DNA sequence: TGTGCCAGCAGTTTACAGGGACAGGGGGCTGGTGGAAACACCATATATTTT. It is translated as CASSLQGQGAGGNTIYF.

As DNA, the CDR3 is TGCGCCAGCAGCCACGGGCAAGCTGCCGGGGAGCTGTTTTTT. Its translation: CASSHGQAAGELFF. This chain uses TRBV5-1 with TRBJ2-2; no clear D gene. Trimming pared 4 bases from V and 6 bases from J, leaving 13 bases between. CDR1 is SGHRS, CDR2 YFSETQ, per germline. CDR3 length: 14 residues.

This clonotype was observed a few times. V gene TRBV20-1 combines with J gene TRBJ1-2, with D perhaps matching TRBD1 (6 bases). CDR1 DFQATT and CDR2 SNEGSKA come from the germline V gene (reference sequence). CDR3 length: 12 residues. Between the trimmed V and J ends, which lost 5 bases and 8 bases, there was a span of 15 bases. Here the CDR3 DNA reads TGCAGTGCTTACAGGGCGTCTGGGGGCTACACCTTC. Amino acids: CSAYRASGGYTF.

This clonotype has a count of ten or more. The rearrangement links TRBV2 to TRBJ2-1; 8 bases align to TRBD2. The length of the CDR3 is 13 residues. The ends lost 7 bases at V and 4 bases at J; junction bases unmatched: 3. The germline CDR1 and CDR2 sequences are SNHLY and FYNNEI. The CDR3 reads CASILADYNEQFF. The CDR3 nucleotides are TGTGCCAGCATACTAGCGGATTACAATGAGCAGTTCTTC.

Here the CDR3 DNA reads TGTGCCAGCAGCGTAGTAAGGTCCTCCGGGGCCAACGTCCTGACTTTC. Protein product: CASSVVRSSGANVLTF. This chain joins TRBV9 and TRBJ2-6; D ambiguous. V was clipped by 0 bases and J by 4 bases, with 11 bases between them. Germline-derived CDR1 and CDR2 are SGDLS and YYNGEE. The CDR3 contains 16 residues.

The chain recombines TRBV12-3 or TRBV12-4 with TRBJ2-7; the match to TRBD2 covers 14 bases. The junction had 10 bases not matched to a gene; V was cut back by 6 bases and J by 9 bases. This CDR3 region has 15 residues. CDR3 loop: CASRPTSGRAIRQYF. The CDR3 DNA follows: TGTGCCAGCAGGCCGACTAGCGGGAGGGCCATTAGGCAGTACTTC.

This clonotype has at least ten counts. The V call is TRBV9, the J call TRBJ2-2; no definite D call. The germline gives CDR1 SGDLS, CDR2 YYNGEE. V was cut by 7 bases and J by 6 bases, with 10 bases left in between. The CDR3 totals 12 residues. The CDR3 loop reads CASQRASGELFF. The CDR3 coding sequence is TGTGCCAGCCAGCGAGCGTCCGGGGAGCTGTTTTTT.

This clonotype was detected only a few times. V is TRBV4-1 and J is TRBJ2-7; D assignment may be TRBD1 or TRBD2 (5 bases each). Germline assignment: CDR1 MGHRA and CDR2 YSYEKL. The CDR3 consists of 13 residues. The V end was cut by 3 bases, the J end by 1 base, with 7 bases between. The CDR3 spells CASSHEGSYEQYF. As DNA, the CDR3 is TGCGCCAGCAGCCACGAGGGGTCCTACGAGCAGTACTTC.

CDR3 nucleotides: TGTGCCAGCTCACAACAGGCGGACAGGTACAATGAGCAGTTCTTC. The encoded protein is CASSQQADRYNEQFF. The chain employs TRBV18 and TRBJ2-1; 7 nucleotides agree with TRBD1. Germline V gene sequence: CDR1 KGHSH, CDR2 LQKENI. This CDR3 spans 15 amino acids. J gave up 4 bases and V 4 bases, and 7 bases lay outside the gene matches. The variable domain in full, with the rest retrieved from reference TRBV18 and TRBJ2-1, is NAGVMQNPRHLVRRRGQEARLRCSPMKGHSHVYWYRQLPEEGLKFMVYLQKENIIDESGMPKERFSAEFPKEGPSILRIQQVVRGDSAAYFCASSQQADRYNEQFFGPGTRLTVL.

The chain couples TRBV6-1 to TRBJ2-3; D might be TRBD2 (6 bases). Trimming took 2 bases from V and 4 from J, leaving 10 bases between them. This CDR3 region has 14 residues. The V gene's germline CDR1 is MNHNS and CDR2 SASEGT. CDR3 nucleotide sequence: TGTGCCAGCAGTGAATCCGGGAGACCAGATACGCAGTATTTT. This encodes CASSESGRPDTQYF.

With respect to this clonotype: A much larger clone lies a single base off, so this may be a read error. The chain employs TRBV7-2 and TRBJ2-3; D is perhaps TRBD2 (7 bases). Looked up from germline, CDR1 is SGHTA and CDR2 is FQGNSA. V was clipped by 1 base and J by 2 bases, with 13 bases between them. The CDR3 length is 16 residues. CDR3 sequence reads: CASSLVGGDDTDTQYF. DNA for the CDR3: TGTGCCAGCAGCTTAGTAGGGGGGGACGACACAGATACGCAGTATTTT.